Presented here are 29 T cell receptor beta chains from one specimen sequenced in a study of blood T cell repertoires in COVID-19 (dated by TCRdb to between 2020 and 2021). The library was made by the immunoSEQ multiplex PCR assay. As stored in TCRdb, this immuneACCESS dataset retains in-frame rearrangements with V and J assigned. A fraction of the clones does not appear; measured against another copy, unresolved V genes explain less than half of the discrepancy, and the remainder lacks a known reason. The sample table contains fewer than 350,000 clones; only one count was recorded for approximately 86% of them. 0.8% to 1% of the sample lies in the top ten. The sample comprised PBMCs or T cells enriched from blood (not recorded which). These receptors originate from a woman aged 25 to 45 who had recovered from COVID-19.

The CDR3 spells CASSQVSRSPMLGYTF. CDR3 in DNA: TGCGCCAGCAGCCAAGTTTCTAGAAGCCCCATGTTGGGCTACACCTTC. The V call is TRBV4-3, the J call TRBJ1-2, with D unclear. Germline values: CDR1 LGHNA, CDR2 YSLEER. The CDR3 has 16 amino acids. The ends were cut back, 1 base at V and 8 bases at J, with 20 bases in the middle.

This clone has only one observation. CDR3 sequence: CASSPRDRGLLNTEAFF. CDR3 in DNA: TGTGCCAGCAGCCCCCGGGACAGGGGCCTATTGAACACTGAAGCTTTCTTT. The chain couples TRBV11-3 to TRBJ1-1; 10 bases match TRBD1. The CDR3 spans 17 residues. V lost 5 bases to trimming and J lost 0 bases; unmatched junction nucleotides: 9. Looked up from germline, CDR1 is SGHNT and CDR2 is YENEEA.

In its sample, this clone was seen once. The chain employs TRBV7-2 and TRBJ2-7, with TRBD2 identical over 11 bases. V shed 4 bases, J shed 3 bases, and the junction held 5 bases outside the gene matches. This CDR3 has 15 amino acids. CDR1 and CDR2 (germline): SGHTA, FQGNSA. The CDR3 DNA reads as TGTGCCAGCAGCTGGGGACTAGCGGCCTTCTACGAGCAGTACTTC. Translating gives CASSWGLAAFYEQYF.

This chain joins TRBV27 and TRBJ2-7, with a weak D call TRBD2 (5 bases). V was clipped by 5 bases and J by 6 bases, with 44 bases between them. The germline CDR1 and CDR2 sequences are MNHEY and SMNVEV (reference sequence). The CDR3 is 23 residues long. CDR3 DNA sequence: TGTGCCAGCAGTCGCTACACCGCAGCATCGGAAGAGGGCACCTTCCGCATATTCAGCGAGCAGTACTTC. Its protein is CASSRYTAASEEGTFRIFSEQYF.

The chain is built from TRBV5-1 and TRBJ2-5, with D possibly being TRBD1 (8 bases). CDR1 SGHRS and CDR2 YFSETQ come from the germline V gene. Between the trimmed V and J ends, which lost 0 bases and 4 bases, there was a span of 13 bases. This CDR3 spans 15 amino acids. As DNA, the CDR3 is TGCGCCAGCAGCTTGGGTCACAGGGGGGGAGAGACCCAGTACTTC. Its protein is CASSLGHRGGETQYF.

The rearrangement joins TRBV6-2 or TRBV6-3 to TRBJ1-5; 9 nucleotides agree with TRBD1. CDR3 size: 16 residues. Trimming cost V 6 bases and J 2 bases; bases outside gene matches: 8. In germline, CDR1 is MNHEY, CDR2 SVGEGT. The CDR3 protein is CASSPRTGVGNQPQHF. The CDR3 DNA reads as TGTGCCAGCAGCCCCCGGACAGGGGTTGGCAATCAGCCCCAGCATTTT.

In DNA form, the CDR3 reads TGTGCCAGCAGTCCCTCTGCGGGGAGAGAAGCTTTCTTT. Protein: CASSPSAGREAFF. The chain combines TRBV12-3 or TRBV12-4 with TRBJ1-1; D not resolved. V gave up 5 bases and J gave up 8 bases, with 15 bases separating them. This CDR3 region has 13 residues.

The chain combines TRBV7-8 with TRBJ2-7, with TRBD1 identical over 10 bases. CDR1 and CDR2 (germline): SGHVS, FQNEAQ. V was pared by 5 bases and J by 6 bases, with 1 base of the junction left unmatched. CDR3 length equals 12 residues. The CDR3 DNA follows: TGTGCCAGCAGCGACAGGGGGCTCGAGCAGTACTTC. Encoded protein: CASSDRGLEQYF.

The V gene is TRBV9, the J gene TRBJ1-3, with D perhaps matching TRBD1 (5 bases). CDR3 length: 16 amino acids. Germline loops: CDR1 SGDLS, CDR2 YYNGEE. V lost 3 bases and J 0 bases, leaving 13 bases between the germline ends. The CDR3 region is CASSGPRQSSGNTIYF. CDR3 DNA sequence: TGTGCCAGCAGCGGGCCAAGACAGTCCTCTGGAAACACCATATATTTT.

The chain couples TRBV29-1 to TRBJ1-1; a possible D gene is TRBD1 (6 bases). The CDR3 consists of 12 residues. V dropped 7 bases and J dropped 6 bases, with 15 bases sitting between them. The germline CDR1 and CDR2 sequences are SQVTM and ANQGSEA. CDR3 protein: CSAQRGGSEAFF. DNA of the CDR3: TGCAGCGCCCAAAGGGGGGGATCTGAAGCTTTCTTT. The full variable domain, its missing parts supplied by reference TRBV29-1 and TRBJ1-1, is SAVISQKPSRDICQRGTSLTIQCQVDSQVTMMFWYRQQPGQSLTLIATANQGSEATYESGFVIDKFPISRPNLTFSTLTVSNMSPEDSSIYLCSAQRGGSEAFFGQGTRLTVV.

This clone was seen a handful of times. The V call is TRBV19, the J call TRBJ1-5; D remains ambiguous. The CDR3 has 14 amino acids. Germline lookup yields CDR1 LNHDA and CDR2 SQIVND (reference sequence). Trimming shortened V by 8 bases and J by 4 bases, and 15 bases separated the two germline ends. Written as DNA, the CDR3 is TGTGCCAGTCGAGCGGGCCCTCAAAATCAGCCCCAGCATTTT. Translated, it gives CASRAGPQNQPQHF.

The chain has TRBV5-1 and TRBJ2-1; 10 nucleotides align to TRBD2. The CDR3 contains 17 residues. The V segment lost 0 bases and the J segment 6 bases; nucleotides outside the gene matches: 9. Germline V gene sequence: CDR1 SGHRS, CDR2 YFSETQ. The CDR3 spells CASSLGPMLAGVNEQFF. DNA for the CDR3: TGCGCCAGCAGCTTGGGGCCGATGCTAGCGGGGGTCAATGAGCAGTTCTTC.

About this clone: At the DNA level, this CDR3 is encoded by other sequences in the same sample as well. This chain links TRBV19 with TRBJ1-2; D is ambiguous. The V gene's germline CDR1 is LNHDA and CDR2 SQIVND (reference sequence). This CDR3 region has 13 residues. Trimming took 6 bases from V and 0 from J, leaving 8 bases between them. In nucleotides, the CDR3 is TGTGCCAGTAGGTCCGGGGCTAACTATGGCTACACCTTC. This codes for CASRSGANYGYTF.

The DNA for the CDR3 is TGTGCCAGCAGCTTACGTTCCCCCCACGAGCAGTACTTC. Its translation: CASSLRSPHEQYF. The gene calls are TRBV11-3 and TRBJ2-7; D uncertain. CDR1 is SGHNT and CDR2 is YENEEA in the germline V gene. This CDR3 contains 13 residues. V lost 2 bases and J lost 5, with 10 bases in between.

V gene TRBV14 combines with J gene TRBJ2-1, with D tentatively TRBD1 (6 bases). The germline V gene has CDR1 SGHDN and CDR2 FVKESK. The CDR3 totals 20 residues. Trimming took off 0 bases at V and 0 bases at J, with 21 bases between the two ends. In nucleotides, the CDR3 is TGTGCCAGCAGCCAAGAGTCCCTGGGACATCTAAGGAGCTCCTACAATGAGCAGTTCTTC. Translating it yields CASSQESLGHLRSSYNEQFF.

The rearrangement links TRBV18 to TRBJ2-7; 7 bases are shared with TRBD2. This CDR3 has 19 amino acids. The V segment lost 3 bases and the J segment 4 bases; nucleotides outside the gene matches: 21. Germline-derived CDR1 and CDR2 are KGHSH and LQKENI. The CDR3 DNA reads TGTGCCAGCTCACCTAACCCCCCGGGGAGGGCCCCACGGTATTACGAGCAGTACTTC. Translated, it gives CASSPNPPGRAPRYYEQYF.

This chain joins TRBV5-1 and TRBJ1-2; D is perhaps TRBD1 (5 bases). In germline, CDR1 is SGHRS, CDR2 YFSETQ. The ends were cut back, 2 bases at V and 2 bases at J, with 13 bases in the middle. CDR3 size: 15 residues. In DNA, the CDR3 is TGCGCCAGCAGCTTATCCCCCCAGGGAAACTATGGCTACACCTTC. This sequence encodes CASSLSPQGNYGYTF.

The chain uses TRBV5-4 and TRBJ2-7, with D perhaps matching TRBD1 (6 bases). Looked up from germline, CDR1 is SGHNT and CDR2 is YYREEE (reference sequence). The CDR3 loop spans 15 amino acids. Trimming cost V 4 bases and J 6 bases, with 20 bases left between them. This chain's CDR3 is CASSPYQLGASEQYF. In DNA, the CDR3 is TGTGCCAGCAGCCCATACCAGTTGGGGGCGTCCGAGCAGTACTTC.

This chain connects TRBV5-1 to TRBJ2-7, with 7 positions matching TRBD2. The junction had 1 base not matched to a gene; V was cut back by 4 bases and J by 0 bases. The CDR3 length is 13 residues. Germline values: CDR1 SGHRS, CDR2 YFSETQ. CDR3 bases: TGCGCCAGCAGCAGCGGGACCTCCTACGAGCAGTACTTC. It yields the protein CASSSGTSYEQYF.

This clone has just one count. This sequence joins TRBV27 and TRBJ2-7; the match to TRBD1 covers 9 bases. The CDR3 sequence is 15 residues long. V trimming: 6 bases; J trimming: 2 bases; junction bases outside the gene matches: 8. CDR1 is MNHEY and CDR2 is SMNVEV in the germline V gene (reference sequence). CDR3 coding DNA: TGTGCCAGCAGCGAGACCGGGACAGGGACCTACGAGCAGTACTTC. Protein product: CASSETGTGTYEQYF.

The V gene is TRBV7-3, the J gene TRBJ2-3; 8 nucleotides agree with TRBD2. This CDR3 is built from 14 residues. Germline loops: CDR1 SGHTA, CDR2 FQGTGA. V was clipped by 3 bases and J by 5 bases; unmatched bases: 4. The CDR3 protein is CASSFAGGLDTQYF. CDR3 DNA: TGTGCCAGCAGCTTCGCGGGAGGCCTAGATACGCAGTATTTT.

The CDR3 loop is CASSTTGVGYTF. The DNA for the CDR3 is TGTGCCAGCAGCACTACAGGGGTCGGCTACACCTTC. The V gene is TRBV3-1 (or the pseudogene TRBV3-2), the J gene TRBJ1-2; TRBD1 matches 7 bases. Trimming cost V 5 bases and J 8 bases; bases outside gene matches: 5. This CDR3 has 12 amino acids. In germline, CDR1 is LGHDT, CDR2 YNNKEL (reference sequence).

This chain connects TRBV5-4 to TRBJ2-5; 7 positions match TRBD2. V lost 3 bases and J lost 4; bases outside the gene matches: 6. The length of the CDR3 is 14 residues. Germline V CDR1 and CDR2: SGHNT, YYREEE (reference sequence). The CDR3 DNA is TGTGCCAGCAGCTCAACTGGCGGGGGAGAGACCCAGTACTTC. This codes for CASSSTGGGETQYF.

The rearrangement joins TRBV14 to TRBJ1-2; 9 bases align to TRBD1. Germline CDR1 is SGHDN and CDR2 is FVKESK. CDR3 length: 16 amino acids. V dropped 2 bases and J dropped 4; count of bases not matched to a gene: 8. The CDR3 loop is CASSQTGGKNSYGYTF. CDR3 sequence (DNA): TGTGCCAGCAGCCAAACAGGGGGCAAAAACTCCTATGGCTACACCTTC. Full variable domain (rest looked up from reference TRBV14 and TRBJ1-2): EAGVTQFPSHSVIEKGQTVTLRCDPISGHDNLYWYRRVMGKEIKFLLHFVKESKQDESGMPNNRFLAERTGGTYSTLKVQPAELEDSGVYFCASSQTGGKNSYGYTFGSGTRLTVV.

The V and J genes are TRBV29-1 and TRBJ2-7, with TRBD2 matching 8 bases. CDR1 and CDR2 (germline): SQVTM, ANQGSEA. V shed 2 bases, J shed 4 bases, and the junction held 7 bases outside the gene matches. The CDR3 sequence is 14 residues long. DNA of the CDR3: TGCAGCGTTGAACGGGAGGGGATAGGGTACGAGCAGTACTTC. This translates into CSVEREGIGYEQYF.

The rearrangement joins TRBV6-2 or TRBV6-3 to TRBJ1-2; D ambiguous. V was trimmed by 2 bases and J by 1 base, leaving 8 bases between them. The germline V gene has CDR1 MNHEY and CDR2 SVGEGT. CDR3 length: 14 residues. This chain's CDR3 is CASSYGQFNYGYTF. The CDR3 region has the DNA TGTGCCAGCAGTTACGGGCAGTTTAACTATGGCTACACCTTC.

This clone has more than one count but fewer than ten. CDR3 amino acids: CASSYSSPTFYGYTF. The CDR3 nucleotides read TGTGCCAGCAGTTACTCGTCTCCCACTTTCTATGGCTACACCTTC. This chain uses TRBV6-5 with TRBJ1-2; no definite D call. CDR3 length: 15 amino acids. Trimming took off 0 bases at V and 4 bases at J, with 12 bases between the two ends. Germline values: CDR1 MNHEY, CDR2 SVGAGI.

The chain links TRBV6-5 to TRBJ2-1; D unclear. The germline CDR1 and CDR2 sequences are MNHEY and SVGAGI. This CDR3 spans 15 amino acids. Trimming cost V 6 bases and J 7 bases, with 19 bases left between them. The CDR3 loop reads CASSPLGTPSNEQFF. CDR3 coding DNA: TGTGCCAGCAGCCCCCTGGGCACCCCCTCAAATGAGCAGTTCTTC.

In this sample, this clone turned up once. The CDR3, as DNA: TGTGCCAGCAGCTCCAGGGGCGGGAACTATGGCTACACCTTC. Translated: CASSSRGGNYGYTF. V usage is TRBV7-2 and J usage is TRBJ1-2, with a weak D call TRBD1 (6 bases). V lost 4 bases and J 2 bases, leaving 11 bases between the germline ends. The CDR3 totals 14 residues. Germline lookup yields CDR1 SGHTA and CDR2 FQGNSA.